The entry below gives a single TCR beta chain sequence along with its context. What it binds is not known. The entry originates in a study of T-cell memory formation after mild COVID-19. Whole-study context: TCR clusters mostly belonged to single donors.

Germline lookup yields CDR1 SQVTM and CDR2 ANQGSEA. The length of the CDR3 is 11 residues. Trimming left V 4 bases short and J 8 bases short, with 11 bases between. Using its own MiXCR run on the 5' RACE reads, TCRdb lists one record per CDR3 protein. The repertoire holds around 440,000 distinct CDR3 sequences, with about 18% as singletons. Study-wide results and caveats: Contracting CD8+ clones were enriched in EMRA, CD4+ mainly in CM and EM. Clones that got smaller from day 15 to 85 had even CD4/CD8, while clones growing later tipped toward CD4+.

V is TRBV29-1 and J is TRBJ1-2, with D hard to call. The source is an adult woman who had mild COVID-19 (a few samples of this study predate the infection). Cell type and time point are not known. Sample: PBMCs or a T cell subset sorted from them (not recorded which). The CDR3 region has the DNA TGCAGCGTTGTTTCGGCAGTAGGCTACACCTTC. The encoded protein is CSVVSAVGYTF.